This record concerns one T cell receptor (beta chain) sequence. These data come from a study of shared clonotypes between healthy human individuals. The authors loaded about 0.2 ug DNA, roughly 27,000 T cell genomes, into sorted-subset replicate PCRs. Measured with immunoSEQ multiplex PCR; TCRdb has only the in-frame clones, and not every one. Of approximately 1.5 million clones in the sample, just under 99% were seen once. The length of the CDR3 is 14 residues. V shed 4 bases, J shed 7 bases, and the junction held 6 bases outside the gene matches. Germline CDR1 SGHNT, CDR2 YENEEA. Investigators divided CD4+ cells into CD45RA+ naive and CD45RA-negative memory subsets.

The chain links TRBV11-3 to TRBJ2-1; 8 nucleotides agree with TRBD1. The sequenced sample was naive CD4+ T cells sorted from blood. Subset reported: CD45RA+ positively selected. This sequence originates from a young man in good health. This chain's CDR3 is CASSSLTGENEQFF. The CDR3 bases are TGTGCCAGCAGCTCCCTGACAGGGGAGAATGAGCAGTTCTTC.